This record looks at one TCR beta chain sequence and its context. These data come from a study of blood T cell repertoires in COVID-19. Study in general: Acute-phase and convalescent COVID-19 samples originated in the United States, Italy and Spain.

Clones were read by immunoSEQ multiplex PCR, and TCRdb kept only the in-frame ones, dropping some. The table shows around 400,000 clones, with around 83% occurring only once. The CDR3 spans 15 residues. Germline lookup yields CDR1 MNHEY and CDR2 SVGAGI. V gave up 0 bases and J gave up 5 bases, with 13 bases separating them. This receptor was taken from a woman in her 50s who had recovered from COVID-19. The rearrangement links TRBV6-5 to TRBJ1-2; tentative D call: TRBD1 (5 bases). Input material: PBMCs or T cells enriched from blood (not recorded which). In nucleotides, the CDR3 is TGTGCCAGCAGTTACTCGGCAGGGTTGGGGTATGGCTACACCTTC. This sequence encodes CASSYSAGLGYGYTF.